The 7 T cell receptor beta chains listed next were all sequenced from one sample in a study of blood T cell repertoires in COVID-19. The table came from immunoSEQ multiplex PCR; TCRdb's copy has only in-frame clones and leaves some out. Counted here are roughly 250,000 clones, about 85% occurring once; the ten biggest clones make up over 0.95%. The sequenced sample consisted of peripheral blood. The receptors here all came from a man between 35 and 55 years old with acute or convalescent COVID-19.

The chain joins TRBV2 to TRBJ2-3; D unclear. Germline V gives CDR1 SNHLY, CDR2 FYNNEI. V was cut by 3 bases and J by 8 bases, with 12 bases left in between. The CDR3 consists of 13 residues. The CDR3 loop reads CASSESRSGTQYF. The CDR3 DNA is TGTGCCAGCAGTGAGTCTAGGTCTGGTACGCAGTATTTT.

The chain has TRBV6-5 and TRBJ1-1, with 8 bases that match TRBD1. The CDR3 consists of 14 residues. Germline V gene sequence: CDR1 MNHEY, CDR2 SVGAGI. With V trimmed by 7 bases and J by 6 bases, 10 bases remained unmatched. CDR3 residues: CASNPQGGSSEAFF. The CDR3 DNA reads as TGTGCCAGCAACCCACAGGGGGGATCCTCTGAAGCTTTCTTT.

The V gene is TRBV6-5, the J gene TRBJ2-1, with 14 nucleotides matching TRBD2. J gave up 9 bases and V 4 bases, and 5 bases lay outside the gene matches. Per germline, CDR1 MNHEY and CDR2 SVGAGI. The length of the CDR3 is 15 residues. The CDR3 reads CASSSGTSGGGEQFF. For the CDR3, the DNA is TGTGCCAGCAGTTCCGGGACTAGCGGGGGAGGTGAGCAGTTCTTC.

The genes are TRBV5-1 and TRBJ1-1; perhaps TRBD1 as D (6 bases). The germline V gene has CDR1 SGHRS and CDR2 YFSETQ. CDR3 size: 15 residues. V was trimmed by 4 bases and J by 1 base, leaving 14 bases between them. The CDR3 region has the DNA TGCGCCAGCAGCATCCCGGGACACCAGAACACTGAAGCTTTCTTT. This encodes CASSIPGHQNTEAFF.

V is TRBV5-4 and J is TRBJ2-4; a possible D gene is TRBD1 (6 bases). V shed 4 bases and J shed 0 bases, with 11 bases lying between them. The CDR3 is 15 residues long. Germline assignment: CDR1 SGHNT and CDR2 YYREEE (reference sequence). The CDR3 DNA is TGTGCCAGCAGCGGAATAGGGGGAGCCAAAAACATTCAGTACTTC. Translating it yields CASSGIGGAKNIQYF.

The genes are TRBV11-3 and TRBJ2-3; D is unresolved. CDR3 size: 17 residues. V was shortened by 6 bases and J by 0 bases, with 19 bases between the two germline ends. CDR1 is SGHNT, CDR2 YENEEA, per germline. Here the CDR3 DNA reads TGTGCCAGCAGTTCACGAAAGCCCGGAGAGAGCACAGATACGCAGTATTTT. As protein: CASSSRKPGESTDTQYF. The full variable domain, with the rest looked up from reference TRBV11-3 and TRBJ2-3, is EAGVVQSPRYKIIEKKQPVAFWCNPISGHNTLYWYLQNLGQGPELLIRYENEEAVDDSQLPKDRFSAERLKGVDSTLKIQPAELGDSAVYLCASSSRKPGESTDTQYFGPGTRLTVL.

Comment on this clone: Relative to the germline gene, one junction end is altered; a read error may explain this. In nucleotides, the CDR3 is TGTGCCAGCACTGAAACTAGCGGGGGGTTCTACGAGCAGTACTTC. Translation gives CASTETSGGFYEQYF. The rearrangement links TRBV2 to TRBJ2-7; 12 bases are a match to TRBD2. CDR1 and CDR2 (germline): SNHLY, FYNNEI. This CDR3 region has 15 residues.